This T cell receptor (beta chain) was documented in a study of CD8 T cells in Susac syndrome. Negative isolation was applied to CD8+ and CD4+ T cells, and FACS enrichment was applied to TEMRA cells. The RNA input was about 0.5 to 1 ug, and it was reverse transcribed with random hexamers. Coverage of TCR beta CDR3 amplification by immunoSEQ multiplex PCR extended to 54 Vbeta and 13 Jbeta. TCRdb fed the immunoSEQ multiplex PCR reads into MiXCR, producing one record per CDR3 protein. The table includes some 150,000 distinct CDR3 sequences, around 94% detected once. Sequences were obtained from CD4+ T cells from PBMCs. This sequence originates from a human donor in good health.

CDR3 bases: TGTGCCAGCAGTGTAGGACAGGGGACTGTCTACGAGCAGTACTTC. The encoded protein is CASSVGQGTVYEQYF. The chain links TRBV12-3 or TRBV12-4 to TRBJ2-7; 9 bases agree with TRBD1. With V trimmed by 5 bases and J by 3 bases, 8 bases remained unmatched. The CDR3 consists of 15 residues.